The 16 T cell receptor beta chains below all came from one sample that was sequenced in a study of blood T cells in healthy people across ages. Together with a sample-barcoded 5' primer, a J-beta primer mix was included in a second PCR lasting about 7 to 12 cycles. MiXCR, applied by TCRdb to the 5' RACE reads, yields one record per CDR3 protein. The top ten clones hold around 4% of a sample with 1.5 million to 1.8 million distinct CDR3 sequences, less than 45% of them seen once. Sequencing was carried out using blood. Receptors originate from a woman between 18 and 30 years old in good health.

This clonotype has just a few counts. V gene TRBV25-1 combines with J gene TRBJ2-5; D is uncertain. CDR1 and CDR2 (germline): MGHDK, SYGVNS. The length of the CDR3 is 14 residues. Trimming removed 3 bases at V and 1 base at J, with 9 bases between. The CDR3: CASSDATVQETQYF. The CDR3 nucleotides are TGTGCCAGCAGTGATGCAACCGTCCAAGAGACCCAGTACTTC.

This chain connects TRBV4-3 to TRBJ2-3; possibly TRBD2 for D (5 bases). Germline CDR1 reads LGHNA; CDR2 reads YSLEER. The V end was cut by 4 bases, the J end by 2 bases, with 19 bases between. The CDR3 length is 17 residues. The CDR3 protein is CASSPSYGPGNTDTQYF. CDR3 nucleotide sequence: TGCGCCAGCAGCCCCTCGTACGGGCCGGGGAACACAGATACGCAGTATTTT.

This clonotype showed up just a few times. This sequence joins TRBV12-3 or TRBV12-4 and TRBJ2-1; 10 nucleotides agree with TRBD2. There are 15 residues in the CDR3. V lost 7 bases to trimming and J lost 3 bases; unmatched junction nucleotides: 6. CDR3 coding DNA: TGTGCCAGCAACCTACTAGCGGGAAGCTACAATGAGCAGTTCTTC. This translates into CASNLLAGSYNEQFF.

V gene TRBV9 combines with J gene TRBJ2-3, with TRBD2 matching 7 bases. The CDR3 sequence is 16 residues long. V trimming: 3 bases; J trimming: 4 bases; junction bases outside the gene matches: 11. Germline loops: CDR1 SGDLS, CDR2 YYNGEE. The CDR3 reads CASSARGVNVADTQYF. The CDR3 region has the DNA TGTGCCAGCAGCGCCCGGGGGGTGAACGTGGCAGATACGCAGTATTTT.

This clonotype was counted only a few times. The chain carries TRBV27 and TRBJ2-2, with 7 bases lining up with TRBD1. The length of the CDR3 is 14 residues. Germline V lookup: CDR1 MNHEY, CDR2 SMNVEV (reference sequence). J gave up 4 bases and V 4 bases, and 3 bases lay outside the gene matches. The CDR3: CASSWDRTTGELFF. DNA of the CDR3: TGTGCCAGCAGTTGGGACAGAACCACCGGGGAGCTGTTTTTT.

The chain joins TRBV2 to TRBJ1-6, with no clear D. Germline V gives CDR1 SNHLY, CDR2 FYNNEI. V was shortened by 5 bases and J by 3 bases, with 5 bases between the two germline ends. The CDR3 is made up of 13 amino acids. CDR3 DNA: TGTGCCAGCAGTCCCCTCTATAATTCACCCCTCCACTTT. Translating gives CASSPLYNSPLHF. The full variable domain, completed using reference TRBV2 and TRBJ1-6, is EPEVTQTPSHQVTQMGQEVILRCVPISNHLYFYWYRQILGQKVEFLVSFYNNEISEKSEIFDDQFSVERPDGSNFTLKIRSTKLEDSAMYFCASSPLYNSPLHFGNGTRLTVT.

This chain uses TRBV7-2 with TRBJ2-3; D is undetermined. V lost 8 bases, J lost 5 bases, and 17 bases lay in between. The CDR3 covers 14 residues. Germline V gene data show CDR1 as SGHTA and CDR2 as FQGNSA. CDR3 loop: CASESGGTRDTQYF. The CDR3 DNA is TGTGCCAGCGAATCGGGCGGAACCCGAGATACGCAGTATTTT.

This clonotype was found a few times. The rearrangement joins TRBV12-3 or TRBV12-4 to TRBJ2-4, with D tentatively TRBD1 or TRBD2 (6 bases each). The CDR3 spans 22 residues. V was cut by 0 bases and J by 1 base, with 28 bases left in between. In DNA form, the CDR3 reads TGTGCCAGCAGTTTAGCGCTAAGGAGGGGGATGAGAGTTCAAGGGGCCAAAAACATTCAGTACTTC. Its translation: CASSLALRRGMRVQGAKNIQYF.

The chain has TRBV6-5 and TRBJ1-1; D perhaps matches TRBD1 (6 bases). V shed 2 bases and J shed 1 base, with 20 bases lying between them. This CDR3 is 18 amino acids long. Germline V gives CDR1 MNHEY, CDR2 SVGAGI. The CDR3 spells CASSYEPRGAGSNTEAFF. The CDR3 DNA is TGTGCCAGCAGTTACGAGCCTCGGGGGGCTGGTTCGAACACTGAAGCTTTCTTT.

This clonotype is a singleton in its sample. CDR3 protein: CNAPGRGFSYNEQFF. The CDR3 DNA is TGCAATGCGCCGGGGAGGGGATTCTCCTACAATGAGCAGTTCTTC. The gene calls are TRBV20-1 and TRBJ2-1; TRBD2 agrees at 7 bases. Germline V gives CDR1 DFQATT, CDR2 SNEGSKA (reference sequence). There are 15 residues in the CDR3.

The chain recombines TRBV19 with TRBJ2-3; D is unresolved. In germline, CDR1 is LNHDA, CDR2 SQIVND (reference sequence). V shed 9 bases and J shed 0 bases, with 16 bases lying between them. The CDR3 runs 15 residues. The CDR3: CASTLGAGSTDTQYF. The CDR3 DNA reads TGTGCCAGCACCCTAGGTGCTGGTAGCACAGATACGCAGTATTTT.

This clonotype was seen a few times. This chain links TRBV7-2 with TRBJ1-1; the match to TRBD1 covers 8 bases. The CDR3 length is 12 residues. J gave up 7 bases and V 4 bases, and 2 bases lay outside the gene matches. Germline loops: CDR1 SGHTA, CDR2 FQGNSA. The DNA for the CDR3 is TGTGCCAGCAGCTCGGGACAGGTTGAAGCTTTCTTT. Protein: CASSSGQVEAFF.

V and J are TRBV4-1 and TRBJ2-1, with 7 bases aligning to TRBD2. The CDR3 totals 17 residues. J was trimmed by 2 bases and V by 0 bases; bases with no gene match: 7. Germline V CDR1 and CDR2: MGHRA, YSYEKL. CDR3 loop: CASSQDRGGRPYNEQFF. CDR3 nucleotide sequence: TGCGCCAGCAGCCAAGATCGAGGCGGGAGACCCTACAATGAGCAGTTCTTC.

This chain connects TRBV9 to TRBJ2-7; D unclear. The germline V gene encodes CDR1 SGDLS and CDR2 YYNGEE. The CDR3 spans 14 residues. V lost 8 bases and J lost 0, with 15 bases in between. This chain's CDR3 is CASAVRAFSYEQYF. In nucleotides, the CDR3 is TGTGCCAGTGCGGTTAGGGCATTCTCCTACGAGCAGTACTTC. Full variable domain (outside the CDR3, taken from reference TRBV9 and TRBJ2-7): DSGVTQTPKHLITATGQRVTLRCSPRSGDLSVYWYQQSLDQGLQFLIQYYNGEERAKGNILERFSAQQFPDLHSELNLSSLELGDSALYFCASAVRAFSYEQYFGPGTRLTVT.

DNA of the CDR3: TGCGCCAGCAGCTGGACAGGGTCGGACACCGGGGAGCTGTTTTTT. Translated, it gives CASSWTGSDTGELFF. The chain has TRBV5-1 and TRBJ2-2, with TRBD1 matching over 8 bases. Per germline, CDR1 SGHRS and CDR2 YFSETQ. The J segment lost 3 bases and the V segment lost 3 bases, leaving 4 bases of the junction unmatched. There are 15 residues in the CDR3.

This clonotype was seen more than once but under ten times. The rearrangement uses TRBV29-1 and TRBJ2-1; 7 bases are shared with TRBD2. The CDR3 is made up of 14 amino acids. The V gene's germline CDR1 is SQVTM and CDR2 ANQGSEA. Trimming cost V 7 bases and J 9 bases; bases outside gene matches: 15. The CDR3 region is CSAALAYSLAEQFF. The CDR3 region has the DNA TGCAGCGCTGCACTAGCGTATAGCCTCGCTGAGCAGTTCTTC.